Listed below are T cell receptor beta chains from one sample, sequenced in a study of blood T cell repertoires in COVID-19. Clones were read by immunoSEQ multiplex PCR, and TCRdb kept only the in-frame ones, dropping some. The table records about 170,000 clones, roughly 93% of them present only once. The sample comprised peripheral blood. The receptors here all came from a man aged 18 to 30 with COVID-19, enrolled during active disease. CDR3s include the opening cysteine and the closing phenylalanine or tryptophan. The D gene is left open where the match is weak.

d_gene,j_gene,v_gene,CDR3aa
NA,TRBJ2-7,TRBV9,CASSALTGEGDRSSYEQYF
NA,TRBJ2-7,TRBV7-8,CASSLGQYEQYF
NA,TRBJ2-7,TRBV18,CASSPGMAGNTYEQYF
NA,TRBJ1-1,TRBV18,CASSLRGAATEAFF
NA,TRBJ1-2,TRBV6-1,CASSSSGGYGYTF
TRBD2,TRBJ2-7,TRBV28,CASTHSGRAGEQYF
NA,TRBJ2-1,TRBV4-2,CASSQNTGSNNEQFF
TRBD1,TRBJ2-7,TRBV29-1,CSVSGQELYEQYF
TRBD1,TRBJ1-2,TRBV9,CASRGTAYGYTF
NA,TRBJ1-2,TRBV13,CASSSQGANYGYTF
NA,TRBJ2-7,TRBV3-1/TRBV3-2,CASSQEGLSRGEQYF
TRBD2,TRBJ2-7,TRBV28,CASSTRSGLAGFYEQYF
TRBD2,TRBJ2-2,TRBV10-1,CASSESPSGRTGELFF
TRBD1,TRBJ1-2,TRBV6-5,CASRPGTGEIWGYTF
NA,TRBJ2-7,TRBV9,CASSGGGDEQYF
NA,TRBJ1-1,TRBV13,CASRTQGRDTEAFF
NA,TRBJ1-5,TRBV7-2,CASSLRRGSPPQHF
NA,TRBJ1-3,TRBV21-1,CASSKGAGPILYSGNTIYF
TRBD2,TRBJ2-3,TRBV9,CASSAFGGSTDTQYF
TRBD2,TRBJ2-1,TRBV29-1,CSVEDRRASGNYNEQFF
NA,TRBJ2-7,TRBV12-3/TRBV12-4,CASTSRGEQYF
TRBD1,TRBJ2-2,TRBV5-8,CASSGGPLDRVVTGELFF
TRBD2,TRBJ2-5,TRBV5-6,CASSSRLAAETQYF
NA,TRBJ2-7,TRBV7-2,CASSLGAVGPIYEQYF